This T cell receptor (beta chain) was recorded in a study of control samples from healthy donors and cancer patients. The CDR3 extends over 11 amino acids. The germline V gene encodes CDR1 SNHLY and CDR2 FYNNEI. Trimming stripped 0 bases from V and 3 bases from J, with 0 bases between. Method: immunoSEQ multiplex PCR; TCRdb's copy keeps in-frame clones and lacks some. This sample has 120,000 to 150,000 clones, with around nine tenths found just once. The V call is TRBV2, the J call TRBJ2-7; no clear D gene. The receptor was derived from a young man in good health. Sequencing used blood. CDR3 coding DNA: TGTGCCAGCAGTGAAGCCTACGAGCAGTACTTC. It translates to CASSEAYEQYF.